Detailed here is one T cell receptor (beta chain). The antigen it binds to is not known. Within one base of it there is no much larger clone, and no base qualities were kept. Relative to germline, V is missing 8 bases and J is missing 5 bases, with 12 bases of the junction outside any gene match. Reading from cysteine to phenylalanine, the CDR3 counts 14 amino acids. The kept DNA is CDR3 alone, 42 bases in frame from the first base. Looking up the germline V gene yields CDR1 MDHEN and CDR2 SYDVKM. The data are from a study of blood T cell repertoires in COVID-19 (dated by TCRdb to between 2020 and 2021). Turning to the overall study: Samples covering the acute and convalescent phases of COVID-19 were provided by collaborators in the United States, Italy and Spain. The prospective study material was composed of cDNA or gDNA derived from T cells, B-cell-depleted T cells, or PBMCs. The dataset comprised deeply sampled blood TCRbeta repertoires from subjects exposed to, actively infected with, or recovered from COVID-19. The repertoires were released in a freely available public database meant as a resource for research on the immune response to SARS-CoV-2. Samples were obtained from the ongoing ImmuneRACE study (first 160 participants) and from over 1,000 subjects provided by 6 global collaborators. The sample metadata nearly always contained a de-identified subject ID, COVID-19 status, age in years and sex. Where available, HLA class I and class II types were obtained from metadata supplied by the sample provider rather than from assay-based typing. Broader findings and caveats from the paper: Clinical and demographic metadata were provided uncurated, with the amount varying by source and participant.

The collaborating institutions used their own protocols to collect whole blood in K2EDTA tubes. For TCRbeta analysis, collaborators shipped samples in one of three forms: frozen whole blood, isolated PBMCs, or DNA extracted from either of those sample types. TCRbeta CDR3 regions were amplified from genomic DNA by means of the immunoSEQ Assay, a bias-controlled multiplex PCR. Processing in the source paper ran as follows. The number of nucleated cells in each sample was estimated by amplification of reference gene primers within the assay. To quantify the absolute abundance of each unique TCRbeta CDR3 rearrangement, sequence reads were collapsed and filtered. For each sample, productive Simpson clonality was calculated as the square root of Simpson's diversity index over productive rearrangements. TCRdb provides this immuneACCESS table in a form limited to in-frame rearrangements. Some clones are lacking; in checked studies, under half of them reflect an unresolved V gene, and why the rest are absent is not known. V and J calls and clone size follow that table, whereas D and trimming were derived from the DNA. The sample includes some 41,000 clones, with approximately 90% observed a single time. The top ten clones comprise approximately 12% of the sample.

The TCR sequence derives from a man in his 60s with active COVID-19. The sequence joins TRBV28 to TRBJ2-7; 7 middle bases align to TRBD1. Input material: peripheral blood. The DNA sequence is given as TGTGCCAGCCTTTCCGACAGGGAGATACACGAGCAGTACTTC. Its protein is CASLSDREIHEQYF.